A single T cell receptor beta chain is shown here with its context. Its target is not known. The record originates from a study of blood T cells in healthy people across ages. Study-wide points: Diversity figures derived from one million T cells were judged to underestimate the true value. Samples with more naive T cells showed higher observed beta diversity.

The authors ran a second PCR of 7 to 11 cycles using a sample-barcoded 5' primer and a J-beta primer mix. MiXCR, applied by TCRdb to the 5' RACE reads, yields one record per CDR3 protein. The sample has hundreds of thousands of distinct CDR3 sequences, about 47% seen once. Sample: blood. The source of this sequence is a man older than 75 in good health.

The CDR3 region has the DNA TGTGCCAGCAGTTACTCGACCGGGGACGGGGGAAACATTCAGTACTTC. This sequence encodes CASSYSTGDGGNIQYF. This chain connects TRBV6-5 to TRBJ2-4; D perhaps matches TRBD2 (6 bases). The CDR3 contains 16 residues. V lost 0 bases, J lost 6 bases, and 15 bases lay in between. CDR1 and CDR2 from the germline V gene are MNHEY and SVGAGI.